A selection of T cell receptor beta chains follows, all from one sample in a study of OX40 agonist ivuxolimab in advanced cancers. The repertoire was sequenced with immunoSEQ multiplex PCR; TCRdb's copy has only in-frame clones and lacks some. This table has tens of thousands of clones, roughly 83% appearing once. The sample here was CD4+ or CD8+ T cells sorted from blood, taken in a trial of the OX40 agonist ivuxolimab. These receptor sequences come from an adult with an advanced solid tumor such as melanoma, head and neck, liver or kidney cancer. The CDR3 runs from the conserved cysteine through the conserved F or W. Fields, in order: J gene, V gene, D gene, clone size, CDR3 protein, CDR3 DNA. The D gene is left open where the match is weak. Some rows mark clone size as missing; the rest say once, few, many or name a class of expanded clone.

j_call: TRBJ2-3
v_call: TRBV27
d_call: NA
clone_size: NA
cdr3_aa: CASLLNWGAEGYTQYF
cdr3_nt: TGTGCCAGTCTACTTAACTGGGGCGCGGAGGGCTATACGCAGTATTTT

j_call: TRBJ2-7
v_call: TRBV5-1
d_call: NA
clone_size: NA
cdr3_aa: CASSRIGSGQQEQYF
cdr3_nt: TGCGCCAGCAGCCGGATTGGGTCAGGCCAGCAGGAGCAGTACTTC

j_call: TRBJ1-5
v_call: TRBV29-1
d_call: TRBD1
clone_size: NA
cdr3_aa: CSVSDRGRGQPQHF
cdr3_nt: TGCAGCGTGTCGGACAGGGGGCGAGGGCAGCCCCAGCATTTT

j_call: TRBJ1-4
v_call: TRBV29-1
d_call: TRBD1
clone_size: once
cdr3_aa: CSGGQGLGEKLFF
cdr3_nt: TGCAGCGGCGGACAGGGGTTGGGAGAAAAACTGTTTTTT

j_call: TRBJ1-6
v_call: TRBV28
d_call: NA
clone_size: few
cdr3_aa: CASSQQLSYNSPLHF
cdr3_nt: TGTGCCAGCAGTCAACAGCTCTCCTATAATTCACCCCTCCACTTT

j_call: TRBJ2-2
v_call: TRBV2
d_call: NA
clone_size: NA
cdr3_aa: CASRKGRDGELFF
cdr3_nt: TGTGCCAGCAGAAAGGGGCGGGACGGGGAGCTGTTTTTT

j_call: TRBJ1-1
v_call: TRBV18
d_call: NA
clone_size: once
cdr3_aa: CASSPRPAMNTEAFF
cdr3_nt: TGTGCCAGCTCACCGCGTCCCGCGATGAACACTGAAGCTTTCTTT

j_call: TRBJ2-1
v_call: TRBV7-3
d_call: TRBD1
clone_size: NA
cdr3_aa: CASSLVGDRLNEQFF
cdr3_nt: TGTGCCAGCAGCTTAGTCGGGGACAGACTCAATGAGCAGTTCTTC

j_call: TRBJ1-4
v_call: TRBV6-5
d_call: NA
clone_size: NA
cdr3_aa: CASSPGTGNEKLFF
cdr3_nt: TGTGCCAGCAGTCCCGGGACTGGCAATGAAAAACTGTTTTTT

j_call: TRBJ1-4
v_call: TRBV5-1
d_call: NA
clone_size: NA
cdr3_aa: CASSLNREKLFF
cdr3_nt: TGCGCCAGCAGTTTAAACCGGGAAAAACTGTTTTTT

j_call: TRBJ2-5
v_call: TRBV29-1
d_call: NA
clone_size: NA
cdr3_aa: CSVVSAWGWDLETQYF
cdr3_nt: TGCAGCGTTGTATCCGCCTGGGGATGGGATTTGGAGACCCAGTACTTC

j_call: TRBJ2-3
v_call: TRBV5-1
d_call: NA
clone_size: NA
cdr3_aa: CASSLGGPSTDTQYF
cdr3_nt: TGCGCCAGCAGCTTGGGAGGCCCGAGCACAGATACGCAGTATTTT

j_call: TRBJ2-7
v_call: TRBV5-6
d_call: TRBD2
clone_size: NA
cdr3_aa: CASTREGYEQYF
cdr3_nt: TGTGCCAGCACCCGGGAGGGCTACGAGCAGTACTTC

j_call: TRBJ2-3
v_call: TRBV7-9
d_call: NA
clone_size: NA
cdr3_aa: CASSLWGAGRGDTQYF
cdr3_nt: TGTGCCAGCAGCTTATGGGGGGCAGGCCGGGGAGATACGCAGTATTTT

j_call: TRBJ2-7
v_call: TRBV5-4
d_call: TRBD1
clone_size: NA
cdr3_aa: CASSLWTGNEQYF
cdr3_nt: TGTGCCAGCAGCTTATGGACAGGGAACGAGCAGTACTTC

j_call: TRBJ2-7
v_call: TRBV2
d_call: TRBD1
clone_size: NA
cdr3_aa: CASSLGGQGVSSYEQYF
cdr3_nt: TGTGCCAGCAGCCTAGGAGGCCAGGGGGTTTCTTCCTACGAGCAGTACTTC

j_call: TRBJ1-1
v_call: TRBV18
d_call: TRBD1
clone_size: NA
cdr3_aa: CASSPRTGMNTEAFF
cdr3_nt: TGTGCCAGCTCACCTAGGACAGGGATGAACACTGAAGCTTTCTTT

j_call: TRBJ2-7
v_call: TRBV5-6
d_call: NA
clone_size: NA
cdr3_aa: CASSFSHEQYF
cdr3_nt: TGTGCCAGCAGCTTCTCCCACGAGCAGTACTTC

j_call: TRBJ2-3
v_call: TRBV7-6
d_call: NA
clone_size: NA
cdr3_aa: CASSFKGYTDTQYF
cdr3_nt: TGTGCCAGCAGCTTCAAGGGGTACACAGATACGCAGTATTTT

j_call: TRBJ1-1
v_call: TRBV25-1
d_call: NA
clone_size: NA
cdr3_aa: CASSDLGRNTEAFF
cdr3_nt: TGTGCCAGCAGTGATCTAGGGCGGAACACTGAAGCTTTCTTT

j_call: TRBJ1-6
v_call: TRBV18
d_call: TRBD1
clone_size: once
cdr3_aa: CASSRDRDNSPLHF
cdr3_nt: TGTGCCAGCTCACGGGACAGAGATAATTCACCCCTCCACTTT

j_call: TRBJ2-1
v_call: TRBV27
d_call: TRBD2
clone_size: NA
cdr3_aa: CASSWAGGSREQFF
cdr3_nt: TGTGCCAGCAGTTGGGCGGGGGGGTCACGTGAGCAGTTCTTC

j_call: TRBJ2-7
v_call: TRBV29-1
d_call: NA
clone_size: NA
cdr3_aa: CSVQDRFYEQYF
cdr3_nt: TGCAGCGTTCAAGACAGATTCTACGAGCAGTACTTC

j_call: TRBJ2-3
v_call: TRBV28
d_call: NA
clone_size: NA
cdr3_aa: CASGPDTQYF
cdr3_nt: TGTGCCAGCGGCCCAGATACGCAGTATTTT

j_call: TRBJ2-2
v_call: TRBV21-1
d_call: NA
clone_size: NA
cdr3_aa: CASGRTGFTGELFF
cdr3_nt: TGTGCCAGCGGGCGGACAGGGTTCACCGGGGAGCTGTTTTTT

j_call: TRBJ2-1
v_call: TRBV29-1
d_call: TRBD1
clone_size: NA
cdr3_aa: CSVETDRGNEQFF
cdr3_nt: TGCAGCGTTGAGACTGACAGGGGGAATGAGCAGTTCTTC

j_call: TRBJ1-5
v_call: TRBV11-3
d_call: NA
clone_size: NA
cdr3_aa: CASSPGLHSNQPQHF
cdr3_nt: TGTGCCAGCAGCCCGGGACTCCATAGCAATCAGCCCCAGCATTTT

j_call: TRBJ2-3
v_call: TRBV7-9
d_call: NA
clone_size: NA
cdr3_aa: CASSFGQQDTQYF
cdr3_nt: TGTGCCAGCAGCTTCGGGCAGCAAGATACGCAGTATTTT

j_call: TRBJ2-7
v_call: TRBV7-2
d_call: NA
clone_size: NA
cdr3_aa: CASSFSGVSYEQYF
cdr3_nt: TGTGCCAGCAGCTTTTCAGGGGTCTCCTACGAGCAGTACTTC

j_call: TRBJ1-1
v_call: TRBV11-2
d_call: TRBD1
clone_size: NA
cdr3_aa: CASSSRGQGVTEAFF
cdr3_nt: TGTGCCAGCAGCTCTCGGGGACAGGGGGTAACTGAAGCTTTCTTT

j_call: TRBJ2-3
v_call: TRBV18
d_call: NA
clone_size: NA
cdr3_aa: CASSKGWTSTDTQYF
cdr3_nt: TGTGCCAGCTCAAAAGGGTGGACTTCCACAGATACGCAGTATTTT